Following are 32 T cell receptor beta chains from one sample sequenced in a study of blood T cell repertoires in COVID-19. The assay was immunoSEQ multiplex PCR, and TCRdb's table has in-frame clones only and misses some. The table records 220,000 or so clones, 80% to 85% of them present only once. The specimen was PBMCs or T cells enriched from blood (not recorded which). The receptors come from a woman aged 40 to 50 who had recovered from COVID-19.

This chain joins TRBV7-9 and TRBJ1-5; D is undetermined. This CDR3 spans 14 amino acids. The germline gives CDR1 SEHNR, CDR2 FQNEAQ (reference sequence). With 5 bases removed from V and 4 bases from J, the gap between germline ends came to 12 bases. The CDR3 loop reads CASSPVSGNQPQHF. The DNA of the CDR3 is TGTGCCAGCAGCCCCGTTAGCGGGAATCAGCCCCAGCATTTT.

V gene TRBV11-2 combines with J gene TRBJ1-6; 7 nucleotides line up with TRBD1. V dropped 6 bases and J dropped 2; count of bases not matched to a gene: 4. The germline gives CDR1 SGHAT, CDR2 FQNNGV. This CDR3 contains 15 residues. The CDR3 bases are TGTGCCAGCAGTGCCGGGACAGCCTATAATTCACCCCTCCACTTT. Its translation: CASSAGTAYNSPLHF.

Of note for this clone: In the same sample, other DNA sequences code for this CDR3. The CDR3 sequence is CASSVGLAGGTDTQYF. The CDR3 nucleotides are TGTGCCAGCAGCGTAGGACTAGCGGGAGGAACAGATACGCAGTATTTT. V usage is TRBV9 and J usage is TRBJ2-3; 13 bases fit TRBD2. Trimming at V came to 0 bases and at J to 3 bases, leaving 1 base not matched to a gene. The CDR3 is made up of 16 amino acids. Germline V gene sequence: CDR1 SGDLS, CDR2 YYNGEE.

The gene calls are TRBV7-6 and TRBJ2-7; TRBD1 aligns across 11 bases. The CDR3 covers 15 residues. The ends lost 1 base at V and 4 bases at J; junction bases unmatched: 3. Germline values: CDR1 SGHVS, CDR2 FNYEAQ. The CDR3 loop is CASSLGTGGMYEQYF. CDR3 nucleotide sequence: TGTGCCAGCAGCTTAGGGACAGGGGGCATGTACGAGCAGTACTTC.

The chain has TRBV30 and TRBJ2-4; D might be TRBD2 (6 bases). The CDR3 is 15 amino acids. Looked up from germline, CDR1 is GTSNPN and CDR2 is SVGIG (reference sequence). The ends were cut back, 2 bases at V and 1 base at J, with 12 bases in the middle. CDR3 DNA: TGTGCCTGGAGTAGGAGGGGCGCGGCCAAAAACATTCAGTACTTC. Amino acid sequence: CAWSRRGAAKNIQYF.

The V call is TRBV5-1, the J call TRBJ2-2, with D maybe TRBD1 (7 bases). Between the trimmed V and J ends, which lost 0 bases and 7 bases, there was a span of 13 bases. The CDR3 runs to 15 residues. Germline assignment: CDR1 SGHRS and CDR2 YFSETQ. In nucleotides, the CDR3 is TGCGCCAGCAGCTTGGCCAGGGGGGCCGACGGGGAGCTGTTTTTT. Its protein is CASSLARGADGELFF.

The gene calls are TRBV2 and TRBJ2-5, with 7 bases matching TRBD2. The J segment lost 2 bases and the V segment lost 4 bases, leaving 4 bases of the junction unmatched. This CDR3 region has 14 residues. CDR1 and CDR2 from the germline V gene are SNHLY and FYNNEI. Here the CDR3 DNA reads TGTGCCAGCAGTGGTGCTAGCGGACAAGAGACCCAGTACTTC. Its protein is CASSGASGQETQYF.

V and J are TRBV6-1 and TRBJ1-5; D gene uncertain. V lost 1 base and J 0 bases, leaving 10 bases between the germline ends. The CDR3 is 16 amino acids. Germline CDR1 and CDR2: MNHNS and SASEGT. The CDR3 here is CASSEEAAYSNQPQHF. CDR3 bases: TGTGCCAGCAGTGAAGAAGCAGCGTATAGCAATCAGCCCCAGCATTTT.

The J gene is TRBJ1-4, the V gene TRBV28; 10 bases fit TRBD1. CDR1 is MDHEN and CDR2 is SYDVKM in the germline V gene. The CDR3 has 15 amino acids. Unmatched junction bases numbered 7, after V lost 5 bases and J lost 7 bases. The CDR3 is CASSAQDRGAEKLFF. For the CDR3, the DNA is TGTGCCAGCAGTGCCCAGGACAGGGGGGCTGAAAAACTGTTTTTT. Supplemented by reference TRBV28 and TRBJ1-4, the full variable domain reads DVKVTQSSRYLVKRTGEKVFLECVQDMDHENMFWYRQDPGLGLRLIYFSYDVKMKEKGDIPEGYSVSREKKERFSLILESASTNQTSMYLCASSAQDRGAEKLFFGSGTQLSVL.

In its sample, this clone was seen once. This sequence joins TRBV21-1 and TRBJ1-2. TRBV21-1 has pseudogene status. The CDR3 loop spans 13 amino acids. The CDR3 DNA follows: TGTGCCAGCAGCAAAGAGGAGGGTGGTGGCTACACCTTC. Translating it yields CASSKEEGGGYTF.

The genes are TRBV7-9 and TRBJ2-7, with a possible D match to TRBD1 (5 bases). There are 13 residues in the CDR3. The V end lost 4 bases, the J end lost 2 bases, and 9 bases lay between the germline ends. Germline V gene sequence: CDR1 SEHNR, CDR2 FQNEAQ (reference sequence). Here the CDR3 DNA reads TGTGCCAGCAGCTCAGGGTATACCTACGAGCAGTACTTC. Residues: CASSSGYTYEQYF.

The V gene is TRBV18, the J gene TRBJ2-7, with TRBD1 identical over 9 bases. The germline V gene has CDR1 KGHSH and CDR2 LQKENI. Trimming cost V 4 bases and J 3 bases; bases outside gene matches: 1. The CDR3 contains 13 residues. For the CDR3, the DNA is TGTGCCAGCTCACGGGACAGGGACTACGAGCAGTACTTC. It specifies CASSRDRDYEQYF.

The chain employs TRBV5-6 and TRBJ2-7; D remains ambiguous. Germline lookup yields CDR1 SGHDT and CDR2 YYEEEE. The CDR3 runs 12 residues. V shed 2 bases and J shed 6 bases, with 9 bases lying between them. The CDR3 is CASSFVGLEQYV. CDR3 DNA: TGTGCCAGCAGCTTCGTGGGCCTCGAGCAGTACGTC.

The rearrangement uses TRBV5-1 and TRBJ2-5; 7 positions match TRBD2. CDR3 length equals 14 residues. The trim removed 5 bases at V and 5 bases at J, leaving 9 bases unmatched. In germline, CDR1 is SGHRS, CDR2 YFSETQ. CDR3 residues: CASSGGDYSETQYF. The CDR3 coding sequence is TGCGCCAGCAGTGGGGGGGACTACAGTGAGACCCAGTACTTC.

This clone was counted once. The chain joins TRBV28 to TRBJ2-7; D might be TRBD1 (5 bases). Trimming removed 5 bases from V and 0 bases from J, with 11 bases in between. CDR3 size: 14 residues. Germline V lookup: CDR1 MDHEN, CDR2 SYDVKM. The CDR3 DNA reads TGTGCCAGCAGTAGCAGGGTTTTCTCCTACGAGCAGTACTTC. It translates to CASSSRVFSYEQYF.

This clone has a single count. This rearrangement joins TRBV4-2 to TRBJ2-1; 9 bases align to TRBD2. Trimming at V came to 1 base and at J to 8 bases, leaving 9 bases not matched to a gene. The CDR3 is 16 residues long. Germline loops: CDR1 LGHNA, CDR2 YNFKEQ. Here the CDR3 DNA reads TGTGCCAGCAGCCAAGGCCCACTAGCGGGTGGGGATGAGCAGTTCTTC. This sequence encodes CASSQGPLAGGDEQFF.

The V call is TRBV7-8, the J call TRBJ2-4; 9 bases match TRBD2. This CDR3 region has 15 residues. The V gene's germline CDR1 is SGHVS and CDR2 FQNEAQ. The V segment lost 1 base and the J segment 8 bases; nucleotides outside the gene matches: 6. CDR3 DNA: TGTGCCAGCAGCTTAGATAGCGGGAGATCCCACATTCAGTACTTC. As protein: CASSLDSGRSHIQYF. The full variable domain, completed using reference TRBV7-8 and TRBJ2-4, is GAGVSQSPRYKVAKRGQDVALRCDPISGHVSLFWYQQALGQGPEFLTYFQNEAQLDKSGLPSDRFFAERPEGSVSTLKIQRTQQEDSAVYLCASSLDSGRSHIQYFGAGTRLSVL.

This clone is a singleton in its sample. The chain uses TRBV29-1 and TRBJ1-5, with D possibly TRBD1 on 6 matching bases. Trimming left V 7 bases short and J 5 bases short, with 18 bases between. The CDR3 runs to 14 residues. The V gene's germline CDR1 is SQVTM and CDR2 ANQGSEA. The CDR3 sequence is CSAGGAGRDQPQHF. The CDR3, as DNA: TGCAGCGCTGGGGGCGCAGGGAGGGATCAGCCCCAGCATTTT.

This chain links TRBV11-2 with TRBJ2-1; no definite D call. The germline V and J ends were trimmed by 0 bases and 2 bases, with 8 bases remaining between them. The CDR3 is 15 residues long. Per the germline V gene, CDR1 is SGHAT and CDR2 is FQNNGV. Here the CDR3 DNA reads TGTGCCAGCAGCTTAGAGTCACTAACCTACAATGAGCAGTTCTTC. Protein product: CASSLESLTYNEQFF.

The CDR3: CASSPDSGSVTGELFF. In nucleotides, the CDR3 is TGTGCCAGCAGCCCCGATAGCGGGAGTGTCACCGGGGAGCTGTTTTTT. The chain combines TRBV13 with TRBJ2-2; 9 bases fit TRBD2. The CDR3 length is 16 residues. Germline CDR1 and CDR2: PRHDT and FYEKMQ (reference sequence). With V trimmed by 5 bases and J by 4 bases, 8 bases remained unmatched.

The rearrangement uses TRBV12-1 and TRBJ2-3; the table's D call of TRBD2 was not tested on the DNA. TRBV12-1 is annotated as a pseudogene. CDR3 length equals 20 residues. CDR3 sequence: CASTLRKASQSKDSVDTQYF. As DNA, the CDR3 is TGTGCCAGCACCCTACGGAAGGCGTCCCAGTCAAAAGACTCGGTAGATACGCAGTATTTT.

The rearrangement links TRBV5-1 to TRBJ2-3, with D perhaps matching TRBD1 (5 bases). Trimming took 6 bases from V and 1 from J, leaving 15 bases between them. CDR3 length: 15 residues. In germline, CDR1 is SGHRS, CDR2 YFSETQ. The CDR3 sequence: CASTEQFRGTDTQYF. CDR3 nucleotides: TGCGCCAGCACCGAACAGTTCAGGGGCACAGATACGCAGTATTTT.

CDR3 coding DNA: TGTGCCAGCTCACTCCAAGAGACCCAGTACTTC. Its translation is CASSLQETQYF. The chain links TRBV7-9 to TRBJ2-5, with no clear D. V lost 8 bases, J lost 1 base, and 5 bases lay in between. The CDR3 has 11 amino acids. Germline CDR1 SEHNR, CDR2 FQNEAQ (reference sequence).

This chain connects TRBV7-2 to TRBJ1-2, with TRBD1 matching 10 bases. Germline CDR1 is SGHTA and CDR2 is FQGNSA. V lost 4 bases and J lost 8; bases outside the gene matches: 13. The CDR3 covers 16 residues. The CDR3 is CASSSRSGQGTNGYTF. CDR3 nucleotides: TGTGCCAGCAGCTCGCGATCGGGACAGGGGACTAACGGCTACACCTTC.

V usage is TRBV27 and J usage is TRBJ1-1; D possibly corresponds to TRBD1 (5 bases). The germline gives CDR1 MNHEY, CDR2 SMNVEV (reference sequence). Trimming shortened V by 6 bases and J by 4 bases, and 15 bases separated the two germline ends. The CDR3 extends over 14 amino acids. CDR3 in DNA: TGTGCCAGCAGGAACCTTGGGGGGTCCACTGAAGCTTTCTTT. Translating gives CASRNLGGSTEAFF.

This rearrangement joins TRBV11-2 to TRBJ2-2; tentative D call: TRBD2 (6 bases). V was cut by 5 bases and J by 2 bases, with 12 bases left in between. The CDR3 spans 15 residues. Germline V gives CDR1 SGHAT, CDR2 FQNNGV. The CDR3 DNA reads as TGTGCCAGCAGCCAAGGGACTGTCAACACCGGGGAGCTGTTTTTT. Encoded protein: CASSQGTVNTGELFF.

The sample holds a few counts of this clone. V is TRBV19 and J is TRBJ2-7; D remains unclear. V was cut by 1 base and J by 0 bases, with 13 bases left in between. Germline V lookup: CDR1 LNHDA, CDR2 SQIVND (reference sequence). CDR3 length: 16 amino acids. CDR3 protein: CASSIGGQWPSYEQYF. CDR3 nucleotides: TGTGCCAGTAGTATAGGCGGCCAGTGGCCCTCCTACGAGCAGTACTTC. Full variable domain (missing parts from reference TRBV19 and TRBJ2-7): DGGITQSPKYLFRKEGQNVTLSCEQNLNHDAMYWYRQDPGQGLRLIYYSQIVNDFQKGDIAEGYSVSREKKESFPLTVTSAQKNPTAFYLCASSIGGQWPSYEQYFGPGTRLTVT.

The CDR3 sequence is CASSQVRGTGRNGYTF. The CDR3 region has the DNA TGTGCCAGCAGCCAAGTCCGAGGGACAGGGCGGAATGGCTACACCTTC. The rearrangement links TRBV3-1 (or the pseudogene TRBV3-2) to TRBJ1-2; 9 bases line up with TRBD1. This CDR3 has 16 residues. V lost 1 base and J lost 6; bases outside the gene matches: 9. The germline gives CDR1 LGHDT, CDR2 YNNKEL (reference sequence).

The chain links TRBV27 to TRBJ2-1; tentatively, D is TRBD2 (6 bases). Trimming pared 8 bases from V and 6 bases from J, leaving 20 bases between. CDR3 length: 15 amino acids. Per the germline V gene, CDR1 is MNHEY and CDR2 is SMNVEV (reference sequence). The CDR3 nucleotides are TGTGCCAGCGCTAATTCCGGGACTCCTTCCAATGAGCAGTTCTTC. This gives the protein CASANSGTPSNEQFF.

The rearrangement uses TRBV5-5 and TRBJ2-5, with 8 bases aligning to TRBD1. The CDR3 is 14 amino acids. V shed 2 bases, J shed 2 bases, and the junction held 2 bases outside the gene matches. Germline V gives CDR1 SGHKS, CDR2 YYEKEE (reference sequence). In DNA form, the CDR3 reads TGTGCCAGCAGCTTCCGGGACAGGCAAGAGACCCAGTACTTC. Amino acids: CASSFRDRQETQYF.

This clone showed up many times. The chain recombines TRBV7-2 with TRBJ1-5; D is unclear. The CDR3 sequence is 13 residues long. Germline assignment: CDR1 SGHTA and CDR2 FQGNSA. Trimming took off 2 bases at V and 6 bases at J, with 8 bases between the two ends. The CDR3 nucleotides read TGTGCCAGCAGCTTAAGAGGGAGTCAGCCCCAGCATTTT. It specifies CASSLRGSQPQHF.

The chain has TRBV18 and TRBJ1-5; D perhaps matches TRBD1 (6 bases). The CDR3 runs to 14 residues. Trimming removed 4 bases from V and 7 bases from J, with 14 bases in between. From germline, CDR1 is KGHSH and CDR2 LQKENI. Written as DNA, the CDR3 is TGTGCCAGCTCACTGACAGGAGCAGTACAGCCCCAGCATTTT. Translated, it gives CASSLTGAVQPQHF.